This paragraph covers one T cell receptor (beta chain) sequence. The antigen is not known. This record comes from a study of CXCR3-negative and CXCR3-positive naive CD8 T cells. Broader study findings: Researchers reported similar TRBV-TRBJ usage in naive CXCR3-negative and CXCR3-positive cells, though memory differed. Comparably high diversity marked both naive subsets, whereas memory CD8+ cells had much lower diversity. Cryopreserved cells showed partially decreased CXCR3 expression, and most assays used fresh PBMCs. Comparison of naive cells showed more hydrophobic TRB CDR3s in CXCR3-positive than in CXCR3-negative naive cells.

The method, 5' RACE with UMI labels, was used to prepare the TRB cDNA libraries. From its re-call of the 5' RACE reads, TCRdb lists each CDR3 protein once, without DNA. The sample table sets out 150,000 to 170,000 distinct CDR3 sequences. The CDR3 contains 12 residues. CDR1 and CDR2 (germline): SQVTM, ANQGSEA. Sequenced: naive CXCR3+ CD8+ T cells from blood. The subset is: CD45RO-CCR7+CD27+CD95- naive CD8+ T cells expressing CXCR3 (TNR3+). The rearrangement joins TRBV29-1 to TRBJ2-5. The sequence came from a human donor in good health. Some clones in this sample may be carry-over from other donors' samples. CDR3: CSVVAIQETQYF.